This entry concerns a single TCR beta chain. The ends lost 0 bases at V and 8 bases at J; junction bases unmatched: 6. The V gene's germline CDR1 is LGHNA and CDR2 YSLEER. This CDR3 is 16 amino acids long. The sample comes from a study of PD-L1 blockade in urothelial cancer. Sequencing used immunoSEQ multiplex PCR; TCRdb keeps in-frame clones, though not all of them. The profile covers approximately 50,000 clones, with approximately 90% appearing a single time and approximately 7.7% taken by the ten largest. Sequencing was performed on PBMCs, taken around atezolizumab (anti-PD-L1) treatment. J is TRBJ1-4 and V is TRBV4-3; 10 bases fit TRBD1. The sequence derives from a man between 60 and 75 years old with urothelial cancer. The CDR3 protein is CASSQDPGQGSEKLFF. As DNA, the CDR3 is TGCGCCAGCAGCCAAGATCCGGGACAGGGGTCCGAAAAACTGTTTTTT.